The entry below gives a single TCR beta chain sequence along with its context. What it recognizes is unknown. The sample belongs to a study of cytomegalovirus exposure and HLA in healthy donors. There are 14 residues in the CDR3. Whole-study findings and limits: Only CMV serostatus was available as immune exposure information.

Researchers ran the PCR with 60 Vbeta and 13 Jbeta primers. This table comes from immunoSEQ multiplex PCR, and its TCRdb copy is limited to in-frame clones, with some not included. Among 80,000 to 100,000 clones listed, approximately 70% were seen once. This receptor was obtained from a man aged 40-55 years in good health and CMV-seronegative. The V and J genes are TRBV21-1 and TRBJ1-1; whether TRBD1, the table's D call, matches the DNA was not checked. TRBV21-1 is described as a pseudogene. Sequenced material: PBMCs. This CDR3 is CASSKDSFDTEAFF. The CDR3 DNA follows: TGTGCCAGCAGCAAAGACAGCTTTGACACTGAAGCTTTCTTT.